This T cell receptor (beta chain) was sequenced in a study of shared clonotypes between healthy human individuals. Healthy and HIV-negative, the adult donors had no recent acute infections or vaccinations. For this clone: Other nucleotide sequences from this sample produce the same CDR3.

Germline V CDR1 and CDR2: SGHRS, YFSETQ. The trim removed 3 bases at V and 6 bases at J, leaving 2 bases unmatched. CDR3 length: 14 amino acids. The study ran the assay at deep level. The authors loaded 150 to 250 ng DNA, roughly 27,000 T cell genomes, into sorted-subset replicate PCRs. The data were produced by immunoSEQ multiplex PCR, yet TCRdb's version contains in-frame clones alone and is incomplete. In the table there are some 2.1 million clones, 90% to 95% of which are singletons. Sequenced material: naive CD4+ T cells sorted from blood. This sample's subset: CD45RA+ positively selected. The gene calls are TRBV5-1 and TRBJ2-1, with 11 nucleotides matching TRBD1. The clonotype originates from a man aged 18 to 35 in good health. In nucleotides, the CDR3 is TGCGCCAGCAGCTACGGGACAGGGGGCAATGAGCAGTTCTTC. Translated, it gives CASSYGTGGNEQFF.